This T cell receptor beta chain was captured in a study of blood T cell repertoires in COVID-19. Study context: The samples span acute and convalescent COVID-19 from the United States, Italy and Spain. From T cells, B-cell-depleted T cells, or PBMCs came the material, which was cDNA or gDNA.

V lost 4 bases and J lost 3, with 11 bases in between. This CDR3 is built from 13 residues. CDR1 and CDR2 from the germline V gene are SGHDT and YYEEEE. The authors' processing: From reference gene primer amplification, estimates of nucleated cell counts were derived. Clones were sequenced by immunoSEQ multiplex PCR, and TCRdb holds only the in-frame ones, with some missing. The DNA gave D and trimming, while V, J and clone size come from that table. The data hold about 120,000 clones, with 83% observed a single time. Sequenced sample: peripheral blood. The genes are TRBV5-6 and TRBJ2-7; D is unresolved. The source of this sequence is a man aged 30-40 years with acute or convalescent COVID-19. The CDR3, as DNA: TGTGCCAGCAGCGGGCCGACATTCTACGAGCAGTACGTC. It is translated as CASSGPTFYEQYV.